This T cell receptor (beta chain) was obtained from a study of T-cell reconstitution after alpha-beta-depleted transplantation in children. The CDR3 runs to 15 residues. Germline V lookup: CDR1 SGDLS, CDR2 YYNGEE. V gave up 1 base and J gave up 3 bases; unmatched junction bases: 4. Construction of the TCRbeta library involved unique molecular identifiers. TCRdb used MiXCR to reprocess the PCR reads, holding one entry per CDR3 protein. The table records 70,000 to 95,000 distinct CDR3 sequences, roughly 16% of them present only once. This sequence was found in a male patient aged 2 to 9 who had a stem cell transplant for acute lymphoblastic leukemia, so the T cells may come from the graft donor. The sample here was PBMCs, mostly from graft donor cells, taken 180 days after TCRalphabeta/CD19-depleted stem cell transplant. The chain combines TRBV9 with TRBJ1-1; TRBD1 matches 9 bases. The CDR3 nucleotides are TGTGCCAGCAGCGTACCGGGACAGGGCCACACTGAAGCTTTCTTT. Protein product: CASSVPGQGHTEAFF.